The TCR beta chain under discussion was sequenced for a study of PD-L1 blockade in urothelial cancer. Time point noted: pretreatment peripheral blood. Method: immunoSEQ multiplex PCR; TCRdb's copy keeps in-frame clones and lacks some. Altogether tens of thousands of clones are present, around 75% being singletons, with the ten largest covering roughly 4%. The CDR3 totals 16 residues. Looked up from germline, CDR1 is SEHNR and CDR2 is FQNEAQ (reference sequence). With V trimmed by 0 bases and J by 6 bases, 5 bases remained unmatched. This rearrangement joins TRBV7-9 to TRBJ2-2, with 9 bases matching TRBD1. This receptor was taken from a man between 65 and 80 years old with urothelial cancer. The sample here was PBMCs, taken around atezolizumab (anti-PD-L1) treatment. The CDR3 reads CASSLAPGQGPGELFF. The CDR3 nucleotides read TGTGCCAGCAGCTTAGCTCCGGGACAGGGCCCCGGGGAGCTGTTTTTT.